Following are 32 T cell receptor beta chains from one sample sequenced in a study of blood T cell repertoires in COVID-19. The method was immunoSEQ multiplex PCR; TCRdb's version includes in-frame clones alone and lacks a portion of them. The table has about 330,000 clones, approximately 88% seen once. Sample: peripheral blood. Receptors were obtained from a woman between 45 and 60 years old with active or convalescent COVID-19.

The chain has TRBV6-4 and TRBJ2-5; D call uncertain. The CDR3 is 13 amino acids. V lost 4 bases and J 4 bases, leaving 10 bases between the germline ends. Germline-derived CDR1 and CDR2 are MRHNA and SNTAGT. This CDR3 is CASSGSRGETQYF. The CDR3 DNA reads TGTGCCAGCAGTGGGAGTAGAGGAGAGACCCAGTACTTC.

There are a few counts of this clone. V and J are TRBV7-9 and TRBJ2-5, with TRBD1 as a possible D gene (6 bases). Germline V gives CDR1 SEHNR, CDR2 FQNEAQ (reference sequence). Trimming took off 4 bases at V and 2 bases at J, with 11 bases between the two ends. The CDR3 length is 14 residues. DNA for the CDR3: TGTGCCAGCAGCTCCTCCGGACAGCAAGAGACCCAGTACTTC. It specifies CASSSSGQQETQYF.

V usage is TRBV5-8 and J usage is TRBJ2-5, with D tentatively TRBD1 (6 bases). Germline CDR1 is SGHTS and CDR2 is YDEGEE. This CDR3 has 14 amino acids. Trimming shortened V by 3 bases and J by 5 bases, and 14 bases separated the two germline ends. The CDR3 DNA sequence: TGTGCCAGCAGCTCCACCGGGACAACGGAGACCCAGTACTTC. It is translated as CASSSTGTTETQYF.

The chain joins TRBV27 to TRBJ1-2; D is perhaps TRBD1 (6 bases). The CDR3 runs 16 residues. V lost 6 bases to trimming and J lost 2 bases, with 19 bases between them. Germline V CDR1 and CDR2: MNHEY, SMNVEV (reference sequence). The CDR3 DNA sequence: TGTGCCAGCAGACAAACTGTCGACAGGTTGAACTATGGCTACACCTTC. It translates to CASRQTVDRLNYGYTF.

V gene TRBV24-1 combines with J gene TRBJ2-5, with TRBD2 as a possible D gene (5 bases). Deletions cut 4 bases from V and 2 bases from J, with 7 bases between. Germline lookup yields CDR1 KGHDR and CDR2 SFDVKD. The CDR3 spans 13 residues. The CDR3 region is CATSDGKQETQYF. The CDR3 DNA reads as TGTGCCACCAGTGACGGGAAACAAGAGACCCAGTACTTC.

J is TRBJ1-6 and V is TRBV27; maybe TRBD1 (6 bases). With 4 bases removed from V and 8 bases from J, the gap between germline ends came to 15 bases. Per germline, CDR1 MNHEY and CDR2 SMNVEV (reference sequence). CDR3 size: 15 residues. CDR3 DNA: TGTGCCAGCAGTTCCGACAGGATCAATTATTCACCCCTCCACTTT. This encodes CASSSDRINYSPLHF.

Worth noting for this clone: The junction does not match germline at one end; this may be a read error. The chain has TRBV12-3 or TRBV12-4 and TRBJ1-2, with D possibly being TRBD1 (5 bases). CDR3 length: 11 amino acids. Here the CDR3 reads CASSLGRTTSF. The CDR3 region has the DNA TGTGCCAGCAGTTTAGGAAGGACAACTTCCTTC.

Only one count was recorded for this clone. The genes are TRBV20-1 and TRBJ1-1; 7 bases agree with TRBD1. Germline CDR1 and CDR2: DFQATT and SNEGSKA (reference sequence). With V trimmed by 3 bases and J by 0 bases, 10 bases remained unmatched. The CDR3 length is 16 residues. DNA of the CDR3: TGCAGTGCTAGTCTCCCCCGACAGGGAATGAACACTGAAGCTTTCTTT. Protein: CSASLPRQGMNTEAFF.

The V call is TRBV3-1 (or the pseudogene TRBV3-2), the J call TRBJ1-1; 7 bases are shared with TRBD1. Trimming at V came to 4 bases and at J to 1 base, leaving 3 bases not matched to a gene. Germline V CDR1 and CDR2: LGHDT, YNNKEL (reference sequence). CDR3 length: 14 residues. The CDR3 here is CASSPGTENTEAFF. The CDR3 DNA reads as TGTGCCAGCAGCCCCGGGACAGAGAACACTGAAGCTTTCTTT.

The V and J genes are TRBV2 and TRBJ1-3, with a possible D match to TRBD1 (6 bases). The CDR3 runs 17 residues. V was pared by 5 bases and J by 0 bases, with 17 bases between. Germline V lookup: CDR1 SNHLY, CDR2 FYNNEI. The CDR3 bases are TGTGCCAGCAGTTTAACCGGGACACTTAGCTCTGGAAACACCATATATTTT. Its protein product is CASSLTGTLSSGNTIYF.

The chain employs TRBV29-1 and TRBJ2-7; the D gene is possibly TRBD2 (5 bases). The CDR3 is 12 residues long. V was trimmed by 1 base and J by 6 bases, leaving 10 bases between them. Per germline, CDR1 SQVTM and CDR2 ANQGSEA. For the CDR3, the DNA is TGCAGCGTTGAAGGACTAAGTCTCGAGCAGTACTTC. Translating it yields CSVEGLSLEQYF.

The chain employs TRBV9 and TRBJ1-6; no firm D call. V was cut by 0 bases and J by 0 bases, with 7 bases left in between. Germline V lookup: CDR1 SGDLS, CDR2 YYNGEE. The CDR3 runs 16 residues. This CDR3 reads CASSVAGSSYNSPLHF. CDR3 coding DNA: TGTGCCAGCAGCGTAGCGGGGAGCTCCTATAATTCACCCCTCCACTTT.

The genes are TRBV11-2 and TRBJ2-5, with TRBD2 matching 7 bases. The germline V gene encodes CDR1 SGHAT and CDR2 FQNNGV. This CDR3 is 16 amino acids long. Germline trimming cut 2 bases from V and 2 bases from J; bases unmatched to any gene: 8. CDR3 nucleotide sequence: TGTGCCAGCAGCTTATACGTGGGAGGGGTACAAGAGACCCAGTACTTC. Translation gives CASSLYVGGVQETQYF.

The rearrangement joins TRBV3-1 (or the pseudogene TRBV3-2) to TRBJ1-1; D ambiguous. The CDR3 contains 13 residues. Germline CDR1 and CDR2: LGHDT and YNNKEL (reference sequence). V lost 4 bases to trimming and J lost 5 bases, with 11 bases between them. CDR3 bases: TGTGCCAGCAGCCCCTACTCGGGGACTGAAGCTTTCTTT. Translated, it gives CASSPYSGTEAFF.

The chain recombines TRBV9 with TRBJ1-1; TRBD1 agrees at 9 bases. This CDR3 region has 17 residues. Germline lookup yields CDR1 SGDLS and CDR2 YYNGEE. V was pared by 0 bases and J by 4 bases, with 10 bases of the junction left unmatched. CDR3 sequence (DNA): TGTGCCAGCAGCGTAGGGACAATACAGGGGGCGGTCACTGAAGCTTTCTTT. This gives the protein CASSVGTIQGAVTEAFF. The whole variable domain, filled in from reference TRBV9 and TRBJ1-1, reads DSGVTQTPKHLITATGQRVTLRCSPRSGDLSVYWYQQSLDQGLQFLIQYYNGEERAKGNILERFSAQQFPDLHSELNLSSLELGDSALYFCASSVGTIQGAVTEAFFGQGTRLTVV.

V is TRBV7-6 and J is TRBJ2-5; 11 bases fit TRBD2. The J segment lost 0 bases and the V segment lost 5 bases, leaving 11 bases of the junction unmatched. CDR3 length: 18 amino acids. The germline gives CDR1 SGHVS, CDR2 FNYEAQ. Here the CDR3 DNA reads TGTGCCAGCAGCCGGTGGACTAGCGGGTGGAGGTACCAAGAGACCCAGTACTTC. Its protein product is CASSRWTSGWRYQETQYF.

The chain uses TRBV7-8 and TRBJ2-7, with D uncertain. The CDR3 length is 13 residues. Germline CDR1 and CDR2: SGHVS and FQNEAQ. V lost 2 bases and J 8 bases, leaving 13 bases between the germline ends. The CDR3 sequence: CASSLSMSNQQYF. In nucleotides, the CDR3 is TGTGCCAGCAGCTTATCGATGTCTAACCAGCAGTACTTC.

This chain joins TRBV27 and TRBJ2-3, with D possibly being TRBD2 (6 bases). V was shortened by 4 bases and J by 2 bases, with 25 bases between the two germline ends. CDR3 length: 19 amino acids. Germline V gene data show CDR1 as MNHEY and CDR2 as SMNVEV (reference sequence). The CDR3 DNA follows: TGTGCCAGCAGTTCACAAACGAACCCGGGACTCCAACTCACAGATACGCAGTATTTT. Amino acids: CASSSQTNPGLQLTDTQYF.

The V gene is TRBV7-2, the J gene TRBJ2-2; 7 bases fit TRBD1. The V gene's germline CDR1 is SGHTA and CDR2 FQGNSA. With 2 bases clipped from V and 7 bases from J, the junction kept 1 base outside the gene matches. The CDR3 runs to 13 residues. The CDR3 spells CASSLNRGGELFF. CDR3 sequence (DNA): TGTGCCAGCAGCTTAAACAGGGGCGGGGAGCTGTTTTTT.

This chain links TRBV25-1 with TRBJ1-2; no clear D. The V and J ends lost 5 bases and 4 bases respectively, with 8 bases between them. Germline V gene sequence: CDR1 MGHDK, CDR2 SYGVNS. This CDR3 is 12 amino acids long. In nucleotides, the CDR3 is TGTGCCAGCAGTCGGGGTTTCTATGGCTACACCTTC. Amino acids: CASSRGFYGYTF.

The chain employs TRBV19 and TRBJ2-2, with 7 bases fitting TRBD2. The CDR3 totals 15 residues. V dropped 3 bases and J dropped 4; count of bases not matched to a gene: 5. Germline V lookup: CDR1 LNHDA, CDR2 SQIVND (reference sequence). The CDR3 DNA reads TGTGCCAGTAGTATTGCTAGCGGACGCACCGGGGAGCTGTTTTTT. Amino acid sequence: CASSIASGRTGELFF.

The rearrangement joins TRBV29-1 to TRBJ2-7; TRBD2 matches at 12 bases. The CDR3 spans 16 residues. The trim removed 4 bases at V and 3 bases at J, leaving 10 bases unmatched. The V gene's germline CDR1 is SQVTM and CDR2 ANQGSEA. The CDR3 DNA sequence: TGCAGCGTTGTGACAATGACTAGCGGGAGATACTACGAGCAGTACTTC. The encoded protein is CSVVTMTSGRYYEQYF.

The chain is built from TRBV5-1 and TRBJ2-2; TRBD1 might be the D (5 bases). The germline gives CDR1 SGHRS, CDR2 YFSETQ. V was shortened by 4 bases and J by 5 bases, with 15 bases between the two germline ends. The CDR3 is made up of 15 amino acids. Written as DNA, the CDR3 is TGCGCCAGCAGCAAGGGGCAGGTAGTAACCGGGGAGCTGTTTTTT. It is translated as CASSKGQVVTGELFF.

This clone was counted once. This chain links TRBV18 with TRBJ1-5; no clear D. Germline lookup yields CDR1 KGHSH and CDR2 LQKENI. The V end was cut by 6 bases, the J end by 3 bases, with 12 bases between. The CDR3 runs to 14 residues. This CDR3 is CASSPLEVNQPQHF. CDR3 in DNA: TGTGCCAGCTCCCCCTTAGAGGTCAATCAGCCCCAGCATTTT.

The chain has TRBV27 and TRBJ2-7; 12 bases align to TRBD1. This CDR3 contains 16 residues. Trimming took 5 bases from V and 6 from J; bases not matched to a gene: 11. Germline CDR1 reads MNHEY; CDR2 reads SMNVEV (reference sequence). CDR3 amino acids: CASSKGQGALIGEQYF. The CDR3 nucleotides read TGTGCCAGCAGTAAGGGACAGGGGGCTCTCATAGGCGAGCAGTACTTC.

The table lists this clone with a count of one. This chain uses TRBV15 with TRBJ1-2; 10 nucleotides agree with TRBD1. CDR3 length: 20 residues. V lost 5 bases and J lost 1; bases outside the gene matches: 19. Germline CDR1 and CDR2: LNHNV and YYDKDF (reference sequence). The CDR3 loop is CATSSREKGTGEVGNYGYTF. The CDR3, as DNA: TGTGCCACCAGCTCTAGAGAGAAGGGGACAGGGGAAGTGGGTAACTATGGCTACACCTTC.

This chain uses TRBV3-1 (or the pseudogene TRBV3-2) with TRBJ1-1; perhaps TRBD1 as D (6 bases). The V and J ends lost 2 bases and 3 bases respectively, with 13 bases between them. The germline V gene has CDR1 LGHDT and CDR2 YNNKEL (reference sequence). This CDR3 has 15 residues. The CDR3 loop is CASSQPQGWDTEAFF. The CDR3 bases are TGTGCCAGCAGCCAACCACAGGGCTGGGACACTGAAGCTTTCTTT.

This clone was observed once. V is TRBV6-2 or TRBV6-3 and J is TRBJ2-1; the D is unclear. Trimming took off 2 bases at V and 8 bases at J, with 7 bases between the two ends. Germline V gives CDR1 MNHEY, CDR2 SVGEGT. The CDR3 runs to 12 residues. As DNA, the CDR3 is TGTGCCAGCAGTTACGGTGGGCATGAGCAGTTCTTC. It is translated as CASSYGGHEQFF.

This chain links TRBV2 with TRBJ2-2; the match to TRBD2 covers 8 bases. V lost 7 bases to trimming and J lost 7 bases; unmatched junction nucleotides: 14. The CDR3 length is 16 residues. Germline-derived CDR1 and CDR2 are SNHLY and FYNNEI. This chain's CDR3 is CASKGLSGRGHGELFF. The DNA of the CDR3 is TGTGCCAGCAAAGGACTAAGCGGGAGAGGCCACGGGGAGCTGTTTTTT.

The chain joins TRBV7-9 to TRBJ1-1; TRBD1 matches at 8 bases. The length of the CDR3 is 15 residues. The V gene end was trimmed by 4 bases and the J gene end by 3 bases; junction bases not matched to a gene: 7. Per germline, CDR1 SEHNR and CDR2 FQNEAQ (reference sequence). This chain's CDR3 is CASSYLTGVYTEAFF. The CDR3 DNA follows: TGTGCCAGCAGCTATTTGACAGGGGTCTACACTGAAGCTTTCTTT.

CDR3 amino acids: CASTPGTASTLKAFF. CDR3 bases: TGTGCCAGTACCCCGGGGACAGCTAGTACCTTGAAGGCTTTCTTT. J is TRBJ1-1 and V is TRBV19, with 7 bases that match TRBD1. The CDR3 contains 15 residues. The J segment lost 11 bases and the V segment lost 7 bases, leaving 19 bases of the junction unmatched. The germline CDR1 and CDR2 sequences are LNHDA and SQIVND (reference sequence).

The chain links TRBV30 to TRBJ1-5, with TRBD1 identical over 7 bases. CDR1 and CDR2 from the germline V gene are GTSNPN and SVGIG (reference sequence). J lost 1 base, V lost 1 base, and 1 base had no gene match. This CDR3 region has 14 residues. The CDR3 coding sequence is TGTGCCTGGAGTGAACAGGGGAGCAATCAGCCCCAGCATTTT. Its protein is CAWSEQGSNQPQHF.